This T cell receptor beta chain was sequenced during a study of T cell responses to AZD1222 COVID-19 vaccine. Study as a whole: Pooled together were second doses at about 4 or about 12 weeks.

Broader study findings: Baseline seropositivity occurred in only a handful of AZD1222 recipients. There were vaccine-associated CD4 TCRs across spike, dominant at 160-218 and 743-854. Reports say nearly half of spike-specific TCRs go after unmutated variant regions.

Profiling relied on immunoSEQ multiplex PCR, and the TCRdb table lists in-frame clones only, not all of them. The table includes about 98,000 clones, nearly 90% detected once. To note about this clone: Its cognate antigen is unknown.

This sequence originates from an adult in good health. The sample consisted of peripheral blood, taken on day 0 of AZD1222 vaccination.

The CDR3 nucleotides read TGTGCCAGCAGCTCGGGACTCCACAATGAGCAGTTCTTC. This translates into CASSSGLHNEQFF. V is TRBV7-9 and J is TRBJ2-1; the D gene is possibly TRBD2 (6 bases). The length of the CDR3 is 13 residues. CDR1 is SEHNR, CDR2 FQNEAQ, per germline (reference sequence). V was pared by 4 bases and J by 5 bases, with 9 bases between.